This TCR beta chain was profiled in a study of control samples from healthy donors and cancer patients. Using immunoSEQ multiplex PCR, the repertoire was profiled, and TCRdb retains in-frame clones only, with some absent. The sample shows approximately 84,000 clones, roughly four fifths of them seen only once. The V end was cut by 2 bases, the J end by 3 bases, with 8 bases between. CDR1 and CDR2 (germline): LGHDT, YNNKEL (reference sequence). This CDR3 region has 13 residues. This sequence was found in a woman aged 60-70 years in good health. Sequencing input: blood. The V gene is TRBV3-1 (or the pseudogene TRBV3-2), the J gene TRBJ2-7, with D possibly TRBD2 on 5 matching bases. In DNA, the CDR3 is TGTGCCAGCAGCCAACAGCGGAACTACGAGCAGTACTTC. Amino acid sequence: CASSQQRNYEQYF.